This T cell receptor (beta chain) was observed in a study of shared clonotypes between healthy human individuals. Study-wide results and limits: As a rule, naive subsets had a larger estimated richness than memory subsets.

As concerns this clone: Its specificity is not known.

Assay: immunoSEQ multiplex PCR; the TCRdb copy retains only in-frame clones and omits some. The sample contains hundreds of thousands of clones, 96% of which appear only once. CD45RO-negative, CCR7-positively selected cells formed the naive CD8 fraction, excluding terminally differentiated effector memory CD45RA+ cells. Every donor, a Caucasian adult, lived in Nashville, Tennessee. With 2 bases removed from V and 10 bases from J, the gap between germline ends came to 16 bases. This CDR3 spans 14 amino acids. Per germline, CDR1 SGHRS and CDR2 YFSETQ. Sequencing used naive CD8+ T cells sorted from blood. The chain links TRBV5-1 to TRBJ2-1; weak D call: TRBD1 (6 bases). The TCR sequence derives from a man aged 30 to 45 in good health. CDR3 sequence (DNA): TGCGCCAGCAGCTTTTACTCGGGACAAGAAGAGCAGTTCTTC. Its translation is CASSFYSGQEEQFF. Full variable domain (missing parts from reference TRBV5-1 and TRBJ2-1): KAGVTQTPRYLIKTRGQQVTLSCSPISGHRSVSWYQQTPGQGLQFLFEYFSETQRNKGNFPGRFSGRQFSNSRSEMNVSTLELGDSALYLCASSFYSGQEEQFFGPGTRLTVL.